Here is one T cell receptor beta chain with its context. Antigen specificity is unknown. These data come from a study of Ad26.COV2.S vaccination and SARS-CoV-2 variants. Using immunoSEQ multiplex PCR, the repertoire was profiled, and TCRdb retains in-frame clones only, with some absent. The data contain 450,000 to 550,000 clones, approximately 89% of them singletons. The CDR3 loop spans 14 amino acids. Per germline, CDR1 MNHEY and CDR2 SVGAGI. V dropped 6 bases and J dropped 8; count of bases not matched to a gene: 10. The treatment: 15 to 20 received Ad26.COV2.S at low or high dose, single or two shots; about 5 received placebo; per-sample allocation not given. It was on day 63 after the first vaccine or placebo injection that samples were taken. Vaccine was an Ad26 vector expressing Wuhan-strain SARS-CoV-2 spike. Whole-study results and caveats: Breadth measured for non-spike TCRs was similar across vaccine and placebo recipients. Analyses that measured TCR breadth and depth may have underestimated total T cell responses.

Sequencing was performed on peripheral blood, taken in a trial of Ad26.COV2.S vaccine versus placebo. This chain uses TRBV6-5 with TRBJ1-2; 9 bases line up with TRBD1. This clonotype was sampled from a person between 18 and 65 years old who received the Ad26.COV2.S COVID-19 vaccine or a placebo. CDR3 sequence (DNA): TGTGCCAGCAGGGCGGGACAGGGAACAGACGGCTACACCTTC. Translating it yields CASRAGQGTDGYTF.